The clone carrying this T cell receptor beta chain has ten or more counts. Its antigen is unidentified. This CDR3 comprises 16 residues. V lost 2 bases, J lost 0 bases, and 8 bases stayed unmatched. Looked up from germline, CDR1 is SQVTM and CDR2 is ANQGSEA. These data come from a study of CD8 T cells in ankylosing spondylitis. Findings of the study overall: Previously reported in reactive arthritis synovial fluid and blood were some of the motif variants. Matched ankylosing spondylitis synovial fluid reportedly showed significant enrichment of disease-linked clones. As for the disease-linked clones, they showed a CD8+ phenotype and occurred at relatively low frequencies in peripheral blood. The study identified a TCR beta motif of several highly homologous variants that appeared characteristic of ankylosing spondylitis blood.

Libraries for TCR beta were made by quantitative 5'-RACE with molecular barcodes. MiXCR, run by TCRdb on the 5' RACE reads, gives a single entry per CDR3 protein. The table includes around 490,000 distinct CDR3 sequences, approximately 5.3% detected once. The source material was blood, either unsorted or a sorted T cell fraction (not recorded which). V gene TRBV29-1 combines with J gene TRBJ2-7, with 9 bases matching TRBD2. The TCR sequence derives from a male donor with ankylosing spondylitis. The CDR3 coding sequence is TGCAGCGTTGAAAGCAGTCTAGCGGGGAGCTCCTACGAGCAGTACTTC. Translated, it gives CSVESSLAGSSYEQYF.